The 20 T cell receptor beta chains given below trace back to one sample, sequenced in a study of OX40 agonist ivuxolimab in advanced cancers. Generated by immunoSEQ multiplex PCR, the TCRdb table keeps only in-frame clones and is missing some. The repertoire consists of about 58,000 clones, with 91% occurring once and the leading ten covering 3% to 4%. The material was CD4+ or CD8+ T cells sorted from blood, obtained in a trial of the OX40 agonist ivuxolimab. These receptors originate from an adult with an advanced solid tumor such as melanoma, head and neck, liver or kidney cancer.

This chain links TRBV4-3 with TRBJ2-4; TRBD2 agrees at 12 bases. CDR3 size: 17 residues. After removal of 1 base from V and 5 bases from J, the junction contained 6 bases not matched to a gene. From germline, CDR1 is LGHNA and CDR2 YSLEER. The CDR3 loop reads CASSQGTSGTLENIQYF. The CDR3 DNA sequence: TGCGCCAGCAGCCAAGGGACTAGCGGGACACTCGAAAACATTCAGTACTTC.

The V and J genes are TRBV5-1 and TRBJ2-7; D ambiguous. There are 15 residues in the CDR3. The germline V gene has CDR1 SGHRS and CDR2 YFSETQ. V was cut by 4 bases and J by 1 base, with 15 bases left in between. For the CDR3, the DNA is TGCGCCAGCAGCACCACCGGGTCCTTTTCCTACGAGCAGTACTTC. Translation: CASSTTGSFSYEQYF.

The CDR3 sequence is CASSLMTSGGSYEQYF. The CDR3 nucleotides read TGTGCCAGCAGTTTGATGACTAGCGGGGGATCCTACGAGCAGTACTTC. The gene calls are TRBV28 and TRBJ2-7; 12 bases align to TRBD2. CDR3 size: 16 residues. Germline V gives CDR1 MDHEN, CDR2 SYDVKM. The trim removed 3 bases at V and 1 base at J, leaving 4 bases unmatched. Looking up the rest from reference TRBV28 and TRBJ2-7 gives the full variable domain: DVKVTQSSRYLVKRTGEKVFLECVQDMDHENMFWYRQDPGLGLRLIYFSYDVKMKEKGDIPEGYSVSREKKERFSLILESASTNQTSMYLCASSLMTSGGSYEQYFGPGTRLTVT.

The V gene is TRBV4-1, the J gene TRBJ2-7; D not resolved. The germline V gene encodes CDR1 MGHRA and CDR2 YSYEKL. The CDR3 is made up of 16 amino acids. Trimming left V 0 bases short and J 2 bases short, with 14 bases between. CDR3 DNA sequence: TGCGCCAGCAGCCAAGAAGTTGGGAACGGAGCCTACGAGCAGTACTTC. Its protein product is CASSQEVGNGAYEQYF.

J is TRBJ2-2 and V is TRBV18; the match to TRBD2 covers 9 bases. CDR1 is KGHSH, CDR2 LQKENI, per germline. Trimming at V came to 0 bases and at J to 7 bases, leaving 18 bases not matched to a gene. The CDR3 loop spans 20 amino acids. CDR3 sequence: CASSPPIRTSVLLGDGELFF. As DNA, the CDR3 is TGTGCCAGCTCACCACCGATTAGGACTAGCGTCTTACTCGGAGACGGGGAGCTGTTTTTT.

The chain combines TRBV28 with TRBJ2-4; 7 positions match TRBD1. With 5 bases clipped from V and 8 bases from J, the junction kept 6 bases outside the gene matches. Germline V gives CDR1 MDHEN, CDR2 SYDVKM. The CDR3 is made up of 13 amino acids. The CDR3 DNA reads as TGTGCCAGCAGTCCCCGGACAGGCCACATTCAGTACTTC. Its translation: CASSPRTGHIQYF.

This chain uses TRBV7-5 with TRBJ2-1; TRBD2 is the table's D call, not checked against the DNA. TRBV7-5 is classified as a pseudogene. The CDR3 length is 16 residues. The CDR3 region has the DNA TGTGCCAGAAGGTCTGGATTTAGCGGGAAGTACAATGAGCAGTTCTTC. Residues: CARRSGFSGKYNEQFF.

J is TRBJ2-7 and V is TRBV27; 7 nucleotides agree with TRBD2. Germline trimming cut 0 bases from V and 6 bases from J; bases unmatched to any gene: 11. This CDR3 is built from 16 residues. Germline assignment: CDR1 MNHEY and CDR2 SMNVEV (reference sequence). The CDR3 protein is CASSLSLGRPGGEQYF. CDR3 nucleotides: TGTGCCAGCAGTTTATCGTTGGGACGCCCGGGGGGCGAGCAGTACTTC.

This chain links TRBV11-2 with TRBJ2-7; 7 positions agree with TRBD1. The J segment lost 2 bases and the V segment lost 3 bases, leaving 10 bases of the junction unmatched. The germline V gene encodes CDR1 SGHAT and CDR2 FQNNGV. There are 16 residues in the CDR3. DNA for the CDR3: TGTGCCAGCAGCTTCCGAGGGGGCAATCAGGCCTACGAGCAGTACTTC. Residues: CASSFRGGNQAYEQYF.

This chain connects TRBV11-1 to TRBJ2-7; 7 nucleotides match TRBD2. Germline V lookup: CDR1 SGHAT, CDR2 FQDESV (reference sequence). The junction had 1 base not matched to a gene; V was cut back by 3 bases and J by 5 bases. The CDR3 contains 12 residues. The CDR3 here is CASSLRGNEQYF. As DNA, the CDR3 is TGTGCCAGCAGCTTGCGGGGGAACGAGCAGTACTTC.

The chain has TRBV28 and TRBJ2-1, with TRBD2 matching 10 bases. Germline assignment: CDR1 MDHEN and CDR2 SYDVKM. CDR3 length equals 15 residues. The V segment lost 5 bases and the J segment 5 bases; nucleotides outside the gene matches: 6. The CDR3 loop is CASSLRTSGNNEQFF. Here the CDR3 DNA reads TGTGCCAGCAGTCTCCGGACTAGCGGAAACAATGAGCAGTTCTTC.

The rearrangement links TRBV13 to TRBJ2-7, with 7 bases lining up with TRBD1. V shed 3 bases, J shed 0 bases, and the junction held 2 bases outside the gene matches. The germline CDR1 and CDR2 sequences are PRHDT and FYEKMQ (reference sequence). This CDR3 comprises 14 residues. The CDR3 is CASSLGQTSYEQYF. The CDR3 bases are TGTGCCAGCAGCTTGGGACAGACCTCCTACGAGCAGTACTTC. Filled out from reference TRBV13 and TRBJ2-7, the complete variable domain reads AAGVIQSPRHLIKEKRETATLKCYPIPRHDTVYWYQQGPGQDPQFLISFYEKMQSDKGSIPDRFSAQQFSDYHSELNMSSLELGDSALYFCASSLGQTSYEQYFGPGTRLTVT.

This clone was seen more than once but under ten times. The chain employs TRBV10-3 and TRBJ2-7; no definite D call. Per the germline V gene, CDR1 is ENHRY and CDR2 is SYGVKD. The CDR3 extends over 12 amino acids. Deletions cut 7 bases from V and 1 base from J, with 8 bases between. CDR3 protein: CAITAGSYEQYF. For the CDR3, the DNA is TGTGCCATCACGGCAGGATCCTACGAGCAGTACTTC.

Worth noting for this clone: Other DNA sequences in this sample translate to the same CDR3. The chain uses TRBV20-1 and TRBJ2-1; D gene ambiguous. V was trimmed by 3 bases and J by 6 bases, leaving 3 bases between them. Germline V gene sequence: CDR1 DFQATT, CDR2 SNEGSKA (reference sequence). This CDR3 is built from 10 residues. CDR3 in amino acids: CSARSNEQFF. The CDR3 DNA reads TGCAGTGCTAGGTCCAATGAGCAGTTCTTC.

J is TRBJ1-1 and V is TRBV5-1; no clear D. This CDR3 contains 11 residues. CDR1 and CDR2 from the germline V gene are SGHRS and YFSETQ. V lost 0 bases and J lost 7, with 4 bases in between. The DNA of the CDR3 is TGCGCCAGCAGCTTGGGGGGTGAAGCTTTCTTT. This gives the protein CASSLGGEAFF. The entire variable domain, with the rest obtained from reference TRBV5-1 and TRBJ1-1, is as follows: KAGVTQTPRYLIKTRGQQVTLSCSPISGHRSVSWYQQTPGQGLQFLFEYFSETQRNKGNFPGRFSGRQFSNSRSEMNVSTLELGDSALYLCASSLGGEAFFGQGTRLTVV.

In nucleotides, the CDR3 is TGTGCCAGCCTGGAGGGGGCCAAAAACATTCAGTACTTC. As protein: CASLEGAKNIQYF. The rearrangement uses TRBV6-6 and TRBJ2-4; D perhaps matches TRBD2 (6 bases). Germline-derived CDR1 and CDR2 are MNHNY and SVGAGI (reference sequence). The CDR3 contains 13 residues. The germline V and J ends were trimmed by 8 bases and 1 base, with 9 bases remaining between them.

This clone was recorded only once. As DNA, the CDR3 is TGTGCCAGCAGTTTATCGGGTCACGCCAATCAGCCCCAGCATTTT. Translation: CASSLSGHANQPQHF. The chain recombines TRBV27 with TRBJ1-5; D gene unclear. This CDR3 is 15 amino acids long. CDR1 is MNHEY and CDR2 is SMNVEV in the germline V gene (reference sequence). Trimming pared 0 bases from V and 3 bases from J, leaving 9 bases between.

The chain carries TRBV6-5 and TRBJ2-7; the match to TRBD1 covers 9 bases. Germline CDR1 MNHEY, CDR2 SVGAGI. This CDR3 has 15 amino acids. Trimming removed 6 bases from V and 5 bases from J; junction bases left unmatched: 11. CDR3 sequence reads: CASRQMGQGPHEQYF. CDR3 nucleotides: TGTGCCAGCAGACAGATGGGACAGGGTCCTCACGAGCAGTACTTC.

The CDR3 reads CASSQVAPSYEQYF. CDR3 nucleotides: TGCGCCAGCAGCCAAGTAGCGCCCTCCTACGAGCAGTACTTC. The V gene is TRBV4-1, the J gene TRBJ2-7, with D possibly matching TRBD2 (5 bases). Germline V gives CDR1 MGHRA, CDR2 YSYEKL. The CDR3 sequence is 14 residues long. V was pared by 1 base and J by 0 bases, with 7 bases between.

The gene calls are TRBV19 and TRBJ2-7; 8 bases agree with TRBD2. CDR1 LNHDA and CDR2 SQIVND come from the germline V gene (reference sequence). The V segment lost 3 bases and the J segment 5 bases; nucleotides outside the gene matches: 6. This CDR3 comprises 14 residues. DNA for the CDR3: TGTGCCAGTAGTATCGGGGGGGTTGCGCACGAGCAGTACTTC. Encoded protein: CASSIGGVAHEQYF.